The clone carrying this T cell receptor beta chain occurred many times. This sample was taken from a study of blood T cell repertoires in COVID-19. Libraries were prepared by immunoSEQ multiplex PCR; TCRdb keeps only in-frame clonotypes and omits some of them. In the table there are 150,000 to 200,000 clones, about 85% of which are singletons. CDR1 is SGDLS and CDR2 is YYNGEE in the germline V gene. This CDR3 is built from 17 residues. Unmatched junction bases numbered 8, after V lost 0 bases and J lost 4 bases. Two consecutive negative NP/OP PCR tests, clearance, or resolved symptoms defined Cohort 3 recovery.

The receptor's source is a man in his forties who had recovered from COVID-19. V usage is TRBV9 and J usage is TRBJ2-2, with 8 bases lining up with TRBD1. The sequenced sample consisted of PBMCs or T cells enriched from blood (not recorded which). The CDR3 DNA reads TGTGCCAGCAGCGTAGGCTCAGGGGGCGGCGGCACCGGGGAGCTGTTTTTT. This gives the protein CASSVGSGGGGTGELFF.